This entry concerns a single T cell receptor (beta chain). Antigen unknown. The PCR used 60 Vbeta and 13 Jbeta primers. Measured with immunoSEQ multiplex PCR; TCRdb has only the in-frame clones, and not every one. The sample lists about 160,000 clones, around 76% occurring once. Looked up from germline, CDR1 is MNHNS and CDR2 is SASEGT. This CDR3 comprises 13 residues. V was trimmed by 7 bases and J by 0 bases, leaving 9 bases between them. This sample is part of a study of cytomegalovirus exposure and HLA in healthy donors. Overall study results and limits: Donors were assumed by presence/absence analyses to have roughly uniform sequencing depth.

Sequencing input: PBMCs. The V and J genes are TRBV6-1 and TRBJ1-1, with D unresolved. The TCR sequence derives from a woman aged 40 to 50 in good health and CMV-seronegative. The CDR3 reads CASMQVMNTEAFF. The CDR3 DNA reads as TGTGCCAGCATGCAGGTCATGAACACTGAAGCTTTCTTT.